This TCR beta chain came from a study of blood T cell repertoires in COVID-19. Study-level information: COVID-19 samples, acute and convalescent, were from the United States, Italy and Spain. The analysed material was cDNA or gDNA that came from T cells, B-cell-depleted T cells, or PBMCs.

Assay: immunoSEQ multiplex PCR; the TCRdb copy retains only in-frame clones and omits some. This sample has roughly 290,000 clones, with around 89% found just once. The clonotype originates from a man under 40 with acute or convalescent COVID-19. The sequenced sample consisted of peripheral blood.

CDR3 in DNA: TGCGCCAGCGGATTACAGGGGGCAACCTACGAGCAGTACTTC. Its protein product is CASGLQGATYEQYF. The rearrangement joins TRBV5-1 to TRBJ2-7; 9 positions agree with TRBD1. V was clipped by 7 bases and J by 2 bases; unmatched bases: 7. Germline CDR1 is SGHRS and CDR2 is YFSETQ. The CDR3 consists of 14 residues.